Listed below are T cell receptor beta chains from one sample, sequenced in a study of T cells in Graves' hyperthyroidism and ophthalmopathy. TCRdb re-derived calls from the multiplex PCR reads in MiXCR, one entry per CDR3 protein. The sample lists 550,000 to 850,000 distinct CDR3 sequences, about 19% occurring once. Sequenced: blood. The receptor source for this set is a woman in her forties or fifties with Graves' hyperthyroidism that later progressed to Graves' ophthalmopathy. CDR3s include the opening cysteine and the closing phenylalanine or tryptophan. D genes are given only for firm matches. The size field is filled for only some rows; it gives once, few, many or a size class.

d_gene | j_gene | abundance | v_gene | len | CDR3aa | CDR3nt
TRBD1 | TRBJ1-1 | . | TRBV6-1 | 17 | CASSEIRTGLWNTEAFF | TGTGCCAGCAGTGAAATTAGGACAGGGTTGTGGAACACTGAAGCTTTCTTT
TRBD1 | TRBJ1-1 | . | TRBV12-3/TRBV12-4 | 13 | CASGDRVNTEAFF | TGTGCCAGCGGGGACAGGGTAAACACTGAAGCTTTCTTT
TRBD1 | TRBJ1-2 | . | TRBV6-5 | 18 | CASSYGLAGQGALRGYTF | TGTGCCAGCAGTTATGGGTTAGCTGGACAGGGGGCGCTTCGGGGCTACACCTTC
. | TRBJ1-4 | . | TRBV5-1 | 17 | CASQRWFQGSANEKLFF | TGCGCCAGCCAAAGGTGGTTTCAGGGGTCAGCTAATGAAAAACTGTTTTTT
TRBD2 | TRBJ2-7 | many | TRBV3-1 | 16 | CASSPRAGPRPYEQYF | TGTGCCAGCTCCCCCAGAGCGGGGCCCCGTCCCTACGAGCAGTACTTC
. | TRBJ2-5 | . | TRBV19 | 14 | CASSIDTGLQTQYF | TGTGCCAGTAGTATAGACACAGGGCTGCAGACCCAGTACTTC
. | TRBJ1-1 | few | TRBV7-9 | 13 | CASSGAKGVEAFF | TGTGCCAGCAGCGGAGCGAAGGGGGTAGAAGCTTTCTTT
TRBD2 | TRBJ2-1 | . | TRBV9 | 16 | CASGVWGGGVYNEQFF | TGTGCCAGCGGCGTATGGGGGGGGGGAGTCTACAATGAGCAGTTCTTC
TRBD1 | TRBJ2-2 | . | TRBV12-3/TRBV12-4 | 17 | CASSSQRQGAGTGELFF | TGTGCCAGCAGTTCTCAACGACAGGGGGCAGGTACCGGGGAGCTGTTTTTT
TRBD2 | TRBJ2-1 | many | TRBV12-3/TRBV12-4 | 17 | CASSRRTSHTDYNEQFF | TGTGCCAGCAGCCGCCGGACTAGCCACACCGACTACAATGAGCAGTTCTTC
. | TRBJ1-1 | . | TRBV5-1 | 17 | CASSLYPPGEGNTEAFF | TGCGCCAGCAGCTTGTACCCACCGGGGGAGGGGAACACTGAAGCTTTCTTT
TRBD2 | TRBJ2-1 | few | TRBV5-4 | 14 | CATYSGVSYNEQFF | TGTGCCACCTATAGCGGGGTCTCCTACAATGAGCAGTTCTTC
. | TRBJ1-1 | . | TRBV7-2 | 14 | CASSPNRVNTEAFF | TGTGCCAGCAGCCCCAACAGAGTGAACACTGAAGCTTTCTTT
TRBD1 | TRBJ1-3 | . | TRBV5-6 | 18 | CASSLLSATGSSGNTIYF | TGTGCCAGCAGCTTGCTTTCGGCGACAGGGAGCTCTGGAAACACCATATATTTT
TRBD1 | TRBJ2-2 | . | TRBV29-1 | 14 | CSVDPQGPTGELFF | TGCAGCGTTGACCCACAGGGGCCCACCGGGGAGCTGTTTTTT
. | TRBJ1-5 | many | TRBV3-1 | 15 | CASSLRPGGGQPQHF | TGTGCCAGCAGCCTCAGACCCGGGGGTGGTCAGCCCCAGCATTTT
. | TRBJ2-7 | . | TRBV6-1 | 13 | CASSDRGGGEQYF | TGTGCCAGCAGTGACAGGGGTGGCGGGGAGCAGTACTTC
TRBD1 | TRBJ2-5 | few | TRBV5-4 | 14 | CASSHWTGQETQYF | TGTGCCAGCAGCCACTGGACAGGACAAGAGACCCAGTACTTC
TRBD1 | TRBJ1-1 | many | TRBV12-3/TRBV12-4 | 15 | CASSFRQGVSTEAFF | TGTGCCAGCAGTTTCCGACAGGGCGTGAGCACTGAAGCTTTCTTT
. | TRBJ2-1 | . | TRBV19 | 11 | CASRRRYEQFF | TGTGCCAGTAGGAGGAGGTATGAGCAGTTCTTC
. | TRBJ2-3 | . | TRBV5-1 | 15 | CASSSSLGTAATQYF | TGCGCCAGCAGCTCCTCACTAGGAACGGCAGCAACGCAGTATTTT
TRBD1 | TRBJ1-1 | . | TRBV27 | 18 | CASTSTLPTGGLYTEAFF | TGTGCCAGCACTTCAACTCTACCGACAGGGGGCCTTTATACTGAAGCTTTCTTT
. | TRBJ1-1 | many | TRBV5-1 | 14 | CASSLAGASTEAFF | TGCGCCAGCAGCTTGGCAGGGGCTAGCACTGAAGCTTTCTTT
. | TRBJ2-2 | . | TRBV12-3/TRBV12-4 | 15 | CASSPPEGIAGELFF | TGTGCCAGCAGTCCCCCCGAGGGGATCGCCGGGGAGCTGTTTTTT
. | TRBJ1-5 | many | TRBV5-1 | 14 | CASSLEVGEQPQHF | TGCGCCAGCAGCTTGGAGGTAGGGGAGCAGCCCCAGCATTTT
. | TRBJ1-6 | few | TRBV20-1 | 13 | CSARGRRDSPLHF | TGCAGTGCTAGGGGTCGGAGGGATTCACCCCTCCACTTT
. | TRBJ1-1 | many | TRBV5-1 | 15 | CASSTDWGQNTEAFF | TGCGCCAGCAGCACGGACTGGGGCCAGAACACTGAAGCTTTCTTT
. | TRBJ2-3 | many | TRBV5-1 | 14 | CASSLERQKDTQYF | TGCGCCAGCAGCTTGGAACGACAGAAAGATACGCAGTATTTT
. | TRBJ2-3 | few | TRBV10-3 | 14 | CAISEDPGKDTQYF | TGTGCCATCAGTGAGGACCCTGGGAAGGATACGCAGTATTTT
. | TRBJ1-2 | . | TRBV11-1 | 15 | CASSLATPENYGYTF | TGTGCCAGCAGCTTAGCCACTCCTGAGAACTATGGCTACACCTTC
TRBD1 | TRBJ1-6 | many | TRBV7-6 | 17 | CASSLGQGGPHNSPLHF | TGTGCCAGCAGCTTAGGACAGGGGGGTCCCCATAATTCACCCCTCCACTTT
. | TRBJ2-4 | . | TRBV6-1 | 17 | CASRPSPVGRAKNIQYF | TGTGCCAGCAGGCCCTCTCCCGTAGGGAGAGCCAAAAACATTCAGTACTTC
TRBD1 | TRBJ2-1 | few | TRBV29-1 | 16 | CSVELIRGSSYNEQFF | TGCAGCGTTGAACTCATCAGGGGGAGCTCCTACAATGAGCAGTTCTTC
TRBD2 | TRBJ2-1 | . | TRBV12-3/TRBV12-4 | 16 | CASSLGSGGPHNEQFF | TGTGCCAGCAGTTTAGGGAGCGGGGGGCCCCATAATGAGCAGTTCTTC
. | TRBJ1-1 | many | TRBV20-1 | 14 | CSARDGGRNTEAFF | TGCAGTGCTAGAGATGGAGGCAGAAACACTGAAGCTTTCTTT
. | TRBJ1-4 | few | TRBV5-1 | 14 | CASSLSQIGEKLFF | TGCGCCAGCAGCTTGTCGCAGATCGGAGAAAAACTGTTTTTT
. | TRBJ2-2 | . | TRBV4-1 | 14 | CASSQARNSGELFF | TGCGCCAGCAGCCAAGCTCGGAACTCCGGGGAGCTGTTTTTT
. | TRBJ2-7 | once | TRBV7-9 | 12 | CASSTHSYEQYF | TGTGCCAGCAGCACCCACAGCTACGAGCAGTACTTC
. | TRBJ2-1 | . | TRBV27 | 14 | CASSLGPSFNEQFF | TGTGCCAGCAGTTTAGGACCTAGCTTTAATGAGCAGTTCTTC
. | TRBJ1-1 | few | TRBV3-1 | 15 | CASSQDLGKREEAFF | TGTGCCAGCAGCCAAGATCTTGGCAAGAGGGAGGAAGCTTTCTTT
. | TRBJ2-1 | many | TRBV29-1 | 15 | CSVEAGERSYNEQFF | TGCAGCGTTGAAGCGGGGGAACGCTCCTACAATGAGCAGTTCTTC
TRBD1 | TRBJ1-2 | . | TRBV7-9 | 15 | CASSLADRGRGGYTF | TGTGCCAGCAGCTTAGCGGACAGGGGGCGCGGTGGCTACACCTTC
. | TRBJ2-5 | few | TRBV7-8 | 18 | CASSPQLGGESSAETQYF | TGTGCCAGCAGCCCCCAACTCGGGGGAGAATCCTCGGCGGAGACCCAGTACTTC
. | TRBJ1-2 | . | TRBV6-1 | 13 | CASSAVEEGGYTF | TGTGCCAGCAGTGCCGTTGAGGAGGGTGGCTACACCTTC
TRBD1 | TRBJ1-5 | few | TRBV27 | 16 | CASHGTEIYSNQPQHF | TGTGCCAGCCACGGGACAGAGATATATAGCAATCAGCCCCAGCATTTT
. | TRBJ1-4 | many | TRBV2 | 14 | CASSEDGTWGKLFF | TGTGCCAGCAGTGAAGACGGGACATGGGGAAAACTGTTTTTT
TRBD1 | TRBJ1-2 | . | TRBV6-1 | 17 | CASSPDRGRVYYYGYTF | TGTGCCAGCAGTCCGGACAGGGGGCGCGTTTATTACTATGGCTACACCTTC
. | TRBJ1-4 | few | TRBV5-1 | 13 | CASSTGRDEKLFF | TGCGCCAGCAGCACGGGGAGGGATGAAAAACTGTTTTTT
TRBD1 | TRBJ1-6 | few | TRBV10-3 | 14 | CAINRQGINSPLHF | TGTGCCATCAACCGACAGGGGATTAATTCACCCCTCCACTTT
. | TRBJ1-5 | . | TRBV2 | 15 | CASREGPGLRQPQHF | TGTGCCAGTCGAGAGGGGCCGGGGCTGCGGCAGCCCCAGCATTTT
. | TRBJ1-1 | few | TRBV19 | 15 | CASSIGAGVNTEAFF | TGTGCCAGTAGTATAGGGGCAGGGGTGAACACTGAAGCTTTCTTT